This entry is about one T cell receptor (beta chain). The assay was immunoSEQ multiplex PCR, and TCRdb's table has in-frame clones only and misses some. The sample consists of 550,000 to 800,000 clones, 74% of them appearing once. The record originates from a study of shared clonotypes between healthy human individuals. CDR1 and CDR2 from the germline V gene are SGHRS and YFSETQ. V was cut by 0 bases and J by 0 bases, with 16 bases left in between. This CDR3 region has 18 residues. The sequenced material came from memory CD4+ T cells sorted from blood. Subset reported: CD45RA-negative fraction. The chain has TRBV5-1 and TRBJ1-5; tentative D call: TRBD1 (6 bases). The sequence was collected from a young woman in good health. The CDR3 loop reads CASSLEQGQNYSNQPQHF. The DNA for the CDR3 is TGCGCCAGCAGCTTGGAACAGGGACAAAACTATAGCAATCAGCCCCAGCATTTT.